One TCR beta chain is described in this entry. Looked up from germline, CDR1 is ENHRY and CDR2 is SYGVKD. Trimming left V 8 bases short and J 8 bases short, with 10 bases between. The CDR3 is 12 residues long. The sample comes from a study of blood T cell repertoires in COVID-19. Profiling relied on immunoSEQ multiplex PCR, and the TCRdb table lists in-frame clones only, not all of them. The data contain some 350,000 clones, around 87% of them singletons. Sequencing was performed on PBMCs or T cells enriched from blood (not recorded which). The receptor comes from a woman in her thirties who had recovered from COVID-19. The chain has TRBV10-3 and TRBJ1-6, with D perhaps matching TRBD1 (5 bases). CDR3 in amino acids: CAIGREDSPLHF. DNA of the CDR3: TGTGCCATCGGCAGGGAGGATTCACCCCTCCACTTT.